This T cell receptor beta chain was recovered during a study of T cells in Graves' hyperthyroidism and ophthalmopathy. On the study more broadly: Any treatment followed the collection of peripheral blood at initial diagnosis.

The TCR beta CDR3 regions underwent amplification using RNA transcripts as the source. RT-PCR in the first round (using the HTBI primer set) targeted the TCR CDR3. Each CDR3 protein gets one entry after TCRdb re-called the multiplex PCR reads with MiXCR. The sample records approximately 600,000 distinct CDR3 sequences, 15% to 20% being singletons. Notes on the study in general: Blood shared most expanded thyroid clonotypes above 0.001.

Extraction of PBMCs used roughly 9.6 ml of fresh peripheral blood. This clonotype appeared many times. No antigen is known for it. V was clipped by 4 bases and J by 3 bases; unmatched bases: 10. CDR3 size: 17 residues. Per germline, CDR1 MDHEN and CDR2 SYDVKM. This TCR came from a woman aged 25 to 39 with Graves' hyperthyroidism. Source material: blood. This sequence joins TRBV28 and TRBJ1-5; 9 bases are a match to TRBD1. Written as DNA, the CDR3 is TGTGCCAGCAGTTATGCTACAGGGGGCGCGGACAATCAGCCCCAGCATTTT. This encodes CASSYATGGADNQPQHF. Full variable domain (remainder filled in from reference TRBV28 and TRBJ1-5): DVKVTQSSRYLVKRTGEKVFLECVQDMDHENMFWYRQDPGLGLRLIYFSYDVKMKEKGDIPEGYSVSREKKERFSLILESASTNQTSMYLCASSYATGGADNQPQHFGDGTRLSIL.